One sample yielded the 3 T cell receptor beta chains listed below, sequenced in a study of shared clonotypes between healthy human individuals. Produced via immunoSEQ multiplex PCR; TCRdb's table is partial and in-frame only. The sample includes 2,500,000 or so clones, 93% seen only once; the top ten take 0.36%. The source material was naive CD4+ T cells from PBMCs. The sample's subset: CD45RA+ positively selected. All receptors come from a young man in good health. Some clones in this sample may be carry-over from other donors' samples.

The chain joins TRBV11-3 to TRBJ2-5, with TRBD2 matching 16 bases. The J call may be mistaken, given a closer DNA end match to TRBJ2-7. This CDR3 has 16 amino acids. From germline, CDR1 is SGHNT and CDR2 YENEEA. CDR3 region: CASSLGLAGGRDEQYF. The CDR3 DNA reads as TGTGCCAGCAGCTTGGGACTAGCGGGAGGGCGGGACGAGCAGTACTTC.

A few counts support this clone. The chain links TRBV2 to TRBJ2-7; D is uncertain. CDR1 is SNHLY and CDR2 is FYNNEI in the germline V gene. Deletions cut 2 bases from V and 3 bases from J, with 5 bases between. The CDR3 consists of 12 residues. The CDR3 coding sequence is TGTGCCAGCAGTGAAAACAGCTACGAGCAGTACTTC. Its translation is CASSENSYEQYF.

The chain joins TRBV5-1 to TRBJ2-3; D unclear. V was pared by 4 bases and J by 1 base, with 7 bases between. The CDR3 is 13 residues long. Germline-derived CDR1 and CDR2 are SGHRS and YFSETQ. The CDR3 DNA is TGCGCCAGCAGCAAGGACGGCACAGATACGCAGTATTTT. Amino acids: CASSKDGTDTQYF.